This T cell receptor (beta chain) derives from a study of T-cell memory formation after mild COVID-19. Study-wide points: Clones that contracted from day 15 to 85 had balanced CD4/CD8; later expanders were CD4+ biased.

TCRdb independently ran MiXCR on the 5' RACE reads; one entry per CDR3 protein. The data show 150,000 to 200,000 distinct CDR3 sequences, over 20% seen once. CDR3 length: 12 amino acids. With 5 bases removed from V and 6 bases from J, the gap between germline ends came to 10 bases. Looked up from germline, CDR1 is KGHDR and CDR2 is SFDVKD. Concerning this clonotype itself: Its antigen remains unidentified.

V and J are TRBV24-1 and TRBJ2-7; D ambiguous. The receptor's source is an adult woman who had mild COVID-19 (a few samples of this study predate the infection). Cell type and time point are not known. The sequenced sample consisted of PBMCs or a T cell subset sorted from them (not recorded which). CDR3 DNA: TGTGCCACCAGTGCCCCAGGCGGCGAGCAGTACTTC. It specifies CATSAPGGEQYF.